The rows below give T cell receptor beta chains drawn from one sample of a study of OX40 agonist ivuxolimab in advanced cancers. Repertoires were generated with immunoSEQ multiplex PCR, while TCRdb's copy carries only in-frame clones and drops some. Among around 90,000 clones listed, about 90% were seen once. The sequencing here drew on CD4+ or CD8+ T cells sorted from blood, taken in a trial of the OX40 agonist ivuxolimab. These receptors were taken from an adult with an advanced solid tumor such as melanoma, head and neck, liver or kidney cancer. Each CDR3 is given with its conserved first and last residue. Each record gives: D gene, V gene, J gene, clone size, CDR3 length, CDR3 DNA, CDR3 protein. A D gene is named only where the DNA matches it firmly. Size tells how often a clone was seen (once, few, many) or the class of an expanded clone, and some rows leave it out.

NA,TRBV27,TRBJ1-5,NA,15,TGTGCCAGCAGTTTATTCCCCAGGGTGGATCAGCCCCAGCATTTT,CASSLFPRVDQPQHF
TRBD2,TRBV6-1,TRBJ2-5,NA,17,TGTGCCAGCAGTGCCAGAAGACTAGCGGGAGGGGGGGAGACCCAGTACTTC,CASSARRLAGGGETQYF
NA,TRBV30,TRBJ2-5,NA,13,TGTGCCTGGGCGAGGGGACTCCAAGAGACCCAGTACTTC,CAWARGLQETQYF
TRBD1,TRBV29-1,TRBJ1-1,NA,12,TGCAGCGGGGACAGTTTAGACACTGAAGCTTTCTTT,CSGDSLDTEAFF
TRBD1,TRBV9,TRBJ1-2,NA,17,TGTGCCAGCAGCGTAATGGCAGGGGGGACTGGAAGCTATGGCTACACCTTC,CASSVMAGGTGSYGYTF
TRBD1,TRBV10-1,TRBJ2-2,NA,15,TGCGCCAGCAGCACGGGACAGGGGGCAACCGGGGAGCTGTTTTTT,CASSTGQGATGELFF
NA,TRBV12-5,TRBJ1-2,once,13,TGTGCTAGTGTTCTAGGGGGAAACTATGGCTACACCTTC,CASVLGGNYGYTF
NA,TRBV9,TRBJ2-1,NA,15,TGTGCCAGCAGCCCCCGTGGGGCGCCACGTAATGAGCAGTTCTTC,CASSPRGAPRNEQFF
TRBD2,TRBV9,TRBJ2-1,few,15,TGTGCCAGCAGCCCGAGGGGACTAGCGGGCAATGAGCAGTTCTTC,CASSPRGLAGNEQFF
TRBD1,TRBV28,TRBJ1-5,NA,14,TGTGCCAGCAGAGGACAGGGCGATAATCAGCCCCAGCATTTT,CASRGQGDNQPQHF
NA,TRBV10-2,TRBJ2-3,few,15,TGCGCCAGCAGTGAGTGGACTCCAAGTTTAGATACGCAGTATTTT,CASSEWTPSLDTQYF
TRBD2,TRBV7-3,TRBJ2-5,NA,15,TGTGCCAGCAGCTTAAGTGGCGGGAGTCTAGAGACCCAGTACTTC,CASSLSGGSLETQYF
TRBD1,TRBV11-3,TRBJ1-4,NA,14,TGTGCCAGCAGCCTGACAGGGGGCAATGAAAAACTGTTTTTT,CASSLTGGNEKLFF
NA,TRBV5-4,TRBJ1-4,NA,14,TGTGCCAGCAGCTTGGAAGGAGAGAATGAAAAACTGTTTTTT,CASSLEGENEKLFF
TRBD1,TRBV28,TRBJ1-4,NA,15,TGTGCCAGCAGTTTGTCACGGACAGGGCAGGAAAAACTGTTTTTT,CASSLSRTGQEKLFF
TRBD1,TRBV19,TRBJ2-7,few,14,TGTGCCAGTAGTCTCCGGGACAGCAGCGACGAGCAGTACTTC,CASSLRDSSDEQYF
TRBD1,TRBV9,TRBJ1-2,NA,13,TGTGCCAGCAGCGCCGGGACAGGCTATGGCTACACCTTC,CASSAGTGYGYTF
TRBD1,TRBV7-2,TRBJ2-7,NA,12,TGTGCCAGCACCGGACAGGGAAAGGAGCAGTACTTC,CASTGQGKEQYF